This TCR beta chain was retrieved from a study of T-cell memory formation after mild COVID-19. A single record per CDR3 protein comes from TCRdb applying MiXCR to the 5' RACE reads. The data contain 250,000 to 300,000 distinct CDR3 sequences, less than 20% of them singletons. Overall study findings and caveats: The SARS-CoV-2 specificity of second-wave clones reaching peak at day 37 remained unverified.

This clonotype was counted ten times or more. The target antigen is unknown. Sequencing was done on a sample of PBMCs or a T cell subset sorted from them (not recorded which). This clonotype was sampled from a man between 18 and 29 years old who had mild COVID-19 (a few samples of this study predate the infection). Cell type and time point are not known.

CDR3 protein: CASSLKPSGGGYTF. Here the CDR3 DNA reads TGTGCCAGCAGCTTAAAACCATCAGGGGGTGGCTACACCTTC. The gene calls are TRBV7-2 and TRBJ1-2; 7 nucleotides match TRBD1. This CDR3 has 14 residues. CDR1 and CDR2 (germline): SGHTA, FQGNSA. V trimming: 2 bases; J trimming: 7 bases; junction bases outside the gene matches: 7. Drawing the rest from reference TRBV7-2 and TRBJ1-2, the complete variable domain is GAGVSQSPSNKVTEKGKDVELRCDPISGHTALYWYRQSLGQGLEFLIYFQGNSAPDKSGLPSDRFSAERTGGSVSTLTIQRTQQEDSAVYLCASSLKPSGGGYTFGSGTRLTVV.